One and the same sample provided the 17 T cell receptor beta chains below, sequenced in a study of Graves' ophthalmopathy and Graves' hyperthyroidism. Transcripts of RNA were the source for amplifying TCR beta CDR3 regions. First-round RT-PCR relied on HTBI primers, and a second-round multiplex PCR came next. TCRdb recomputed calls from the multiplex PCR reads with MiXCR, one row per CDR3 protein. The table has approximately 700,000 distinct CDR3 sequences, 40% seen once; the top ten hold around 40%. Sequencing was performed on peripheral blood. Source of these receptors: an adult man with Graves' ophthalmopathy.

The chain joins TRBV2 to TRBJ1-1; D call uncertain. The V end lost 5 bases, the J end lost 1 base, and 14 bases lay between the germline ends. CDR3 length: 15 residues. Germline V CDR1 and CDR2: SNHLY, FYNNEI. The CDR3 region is CASSYSPDTNTEAFF. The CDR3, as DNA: TGTGCCAGCAGTTACTCACCCGACACGAACACTGAAGCTTTCTTT. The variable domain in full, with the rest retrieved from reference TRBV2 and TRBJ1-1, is EPEVTQTPSHQVTQMGQEVILRCVPISNHLYFYWYRQILGQKVEFLVSFYNNEISEKSEIFDDQFSVERPDGSNFTLKIRSTKLEDSAMYFCASSYSPDTNTEAFFGQGTRLTVV.

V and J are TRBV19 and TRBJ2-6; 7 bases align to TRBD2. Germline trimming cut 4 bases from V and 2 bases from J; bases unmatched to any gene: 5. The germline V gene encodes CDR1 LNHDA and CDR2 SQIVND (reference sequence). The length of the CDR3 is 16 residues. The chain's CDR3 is CASSKDRGAGANVLTF. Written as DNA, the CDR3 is TGTGCCAGTAGTAAAGATCGGGGGGCTGGGGCCAACGTCCTGACTTTC.

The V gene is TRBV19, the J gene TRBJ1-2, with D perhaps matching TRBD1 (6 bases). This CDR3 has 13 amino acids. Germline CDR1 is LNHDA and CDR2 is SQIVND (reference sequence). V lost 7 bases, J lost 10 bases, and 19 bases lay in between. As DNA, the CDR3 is TGTGCCAGTATCCCCGGCGGGGGCGGTGACTACACCTTC. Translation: CASIPGGGGDYTF.

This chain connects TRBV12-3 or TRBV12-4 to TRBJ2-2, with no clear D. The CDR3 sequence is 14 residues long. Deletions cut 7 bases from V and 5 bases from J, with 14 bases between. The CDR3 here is CASTHGGGTGELFF. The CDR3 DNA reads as TGTGCCAGCACTCACGGTGGTGGAACCGGGGAGCTGTTTTTT.

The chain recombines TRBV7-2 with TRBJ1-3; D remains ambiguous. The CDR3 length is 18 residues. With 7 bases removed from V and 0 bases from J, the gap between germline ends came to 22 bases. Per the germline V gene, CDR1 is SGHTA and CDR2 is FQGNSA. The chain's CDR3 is CASTKKIVSGNSGNTIYF. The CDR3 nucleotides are TGTGCCAGCACCAAAAAGATCGTTTCGGGAAACTCTGGAAACACCATATATTTT.

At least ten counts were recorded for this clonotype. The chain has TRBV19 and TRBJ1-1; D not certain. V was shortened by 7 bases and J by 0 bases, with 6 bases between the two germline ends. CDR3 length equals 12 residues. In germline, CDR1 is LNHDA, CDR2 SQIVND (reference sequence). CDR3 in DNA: TGTGCCAGTAAAGGCCTGAACACTGAAGCTTTCTTT. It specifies CASKGLNTEAFF.

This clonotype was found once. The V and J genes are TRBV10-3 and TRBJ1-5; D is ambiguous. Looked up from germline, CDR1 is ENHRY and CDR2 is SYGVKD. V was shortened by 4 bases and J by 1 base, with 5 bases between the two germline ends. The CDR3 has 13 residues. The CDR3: CAISADSNQPQHF. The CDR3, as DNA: TGTGCCATCAGTGCGGACAGCAATCAGCCCCAGCATTTT.

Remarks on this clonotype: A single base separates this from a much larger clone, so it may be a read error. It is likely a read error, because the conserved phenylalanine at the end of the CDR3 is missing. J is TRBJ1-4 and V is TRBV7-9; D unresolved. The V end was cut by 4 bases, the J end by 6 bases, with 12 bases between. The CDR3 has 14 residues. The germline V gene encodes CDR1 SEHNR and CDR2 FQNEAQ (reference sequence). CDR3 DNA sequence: TGTGCCAGCAGCTCCACGGCCCTGGATGAAAAACTGTTTCTT. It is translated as CASSSTALDEKLFL.

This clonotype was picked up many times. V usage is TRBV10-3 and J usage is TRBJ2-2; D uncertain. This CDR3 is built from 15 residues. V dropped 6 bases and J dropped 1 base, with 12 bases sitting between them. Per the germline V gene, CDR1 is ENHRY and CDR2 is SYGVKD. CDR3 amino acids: CAIRYTDKNTGELFF. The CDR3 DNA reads TGTGCCATCAGGTACACAGACAAGAACACCGGGGAGCTGTTTTTT.

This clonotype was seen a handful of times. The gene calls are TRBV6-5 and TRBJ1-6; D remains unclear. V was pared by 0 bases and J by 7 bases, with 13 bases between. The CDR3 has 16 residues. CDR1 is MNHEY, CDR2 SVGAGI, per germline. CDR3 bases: TGTGCCAGCAGTTACTCGACTGGCAGGAAAAATTCACCCCTCCACTTT. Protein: CASSYSTGRKNSPLHF.

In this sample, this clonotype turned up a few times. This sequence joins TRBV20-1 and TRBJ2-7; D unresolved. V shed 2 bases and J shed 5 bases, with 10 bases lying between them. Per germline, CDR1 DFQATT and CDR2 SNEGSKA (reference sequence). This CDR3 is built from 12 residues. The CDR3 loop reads CSARRQYHEQYF. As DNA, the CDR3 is TGCAGTGCTAGACGGCAGTACCACGAGCAGTACTTC.

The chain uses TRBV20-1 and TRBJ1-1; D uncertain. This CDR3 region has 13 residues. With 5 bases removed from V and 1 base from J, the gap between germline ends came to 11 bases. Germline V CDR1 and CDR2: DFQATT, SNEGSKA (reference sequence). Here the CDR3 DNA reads TGCAGTGCTCACCTATTCACGAACACTGAAGCTTTCTTT. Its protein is CSAHLFTNTEAFF.

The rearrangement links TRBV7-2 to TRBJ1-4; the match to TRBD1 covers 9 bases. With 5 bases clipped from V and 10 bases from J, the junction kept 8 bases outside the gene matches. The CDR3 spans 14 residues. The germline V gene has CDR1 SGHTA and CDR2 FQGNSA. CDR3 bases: TGTGCCAGCAGCCTAAAACAGGGGGCAGGAAAACTGTTTTTT. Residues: CASSLKQGAGKLFF.

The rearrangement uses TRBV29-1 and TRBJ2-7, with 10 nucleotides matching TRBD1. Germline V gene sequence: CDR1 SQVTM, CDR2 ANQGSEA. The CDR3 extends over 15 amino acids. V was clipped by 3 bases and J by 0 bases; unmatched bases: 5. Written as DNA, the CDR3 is TGCAGCGTTGACGGGGACAGGGGACTCTCCTACGAGCAGTACTTC. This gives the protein CSVDGDRGLSYEQYF.

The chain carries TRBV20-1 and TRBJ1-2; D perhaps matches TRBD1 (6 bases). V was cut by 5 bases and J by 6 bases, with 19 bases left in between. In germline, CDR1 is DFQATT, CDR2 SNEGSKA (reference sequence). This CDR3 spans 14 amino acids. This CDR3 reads CSAGGTGTPDGYTF. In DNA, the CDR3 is TGCAGTGCTGGAGGGACCGGGACACCGGATGGCTACACCTTC.

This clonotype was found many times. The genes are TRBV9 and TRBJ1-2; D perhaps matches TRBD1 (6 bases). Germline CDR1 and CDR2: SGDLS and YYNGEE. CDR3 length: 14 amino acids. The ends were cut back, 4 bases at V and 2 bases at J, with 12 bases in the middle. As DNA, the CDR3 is TGTGCCAGCAGCACCGATCAGGGGAACTATGGCTACACCTTC. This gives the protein CASSTDQGNYGYTF.

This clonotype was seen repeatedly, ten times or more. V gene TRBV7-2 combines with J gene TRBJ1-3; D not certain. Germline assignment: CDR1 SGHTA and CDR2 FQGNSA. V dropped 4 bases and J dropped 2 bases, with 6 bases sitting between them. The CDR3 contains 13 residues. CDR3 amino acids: CASSSTAGNTIYF. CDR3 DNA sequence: TGTGCCAGCAGCTCGACCGCTGGAAACACCATATATTTT.